The 21 T cell receptor beta chains below were found in one sample sequenced in a study of T cells in women clearing cervical HPV infection. Sequenced by immunoSEQ multiplex PCR; TCRdb stores in-frame clones only, minus some. The table lists 45,000 to 55,000 clones, with roughly 1.5% in the top ten. The sample consisted of blood buffy coat. The origin of the receptors is a woman aged 18-70 years with a cervical HPV16 infection that either progressed to CIN3+ or cleared (not recorded which).

On this clone: The read is 3 residues too short to cover the CDR3 end, so that end is filled in from the germline J gene. The rearrangement uses TRBV18 and TRBJ1-3; D is unresolved. The germline V gene has CDR1 KGHSH and CDR2 LQKENI. CDR3 length: 16 residues. Trimming pared 3 bases from V and 3 bases from J, leaving 15 bases between. Incomplete CDR3 DNA: TGTGCCAGCTCACCTCCCGGACTGGCCGATGGAAACACC. Amino acid sequence: CASSPPGLADGNT. In full, the CDR3 reads CASSPPGLADGNTIYF. Together with reference TRBV18 and TRBJ1-3, the CDR3 gives the full variable domain: NAGVMQNPRHLVRRRGQEARLRCSPMKGHSHVYWYRQLPEEGLKFMVYLQKENIIDESGMPKERFSAEFPKEGPSILRIQQVVRGDSAAYFCASSPPGLADGNTIYFGEGSWLTVV.

Remarks on this clone: With the read ending 3 residues before the CDR3 end, the germline J gene is used to fill in that end. The V gene is TRBV5-1, the J gene TRBJ2-7, with 11 bases identical to TRBD2. The V gene's germline CDR1 is SGHRS and CDR2 YFSETQ. The CDR3 spans 15 residues. With 2 bases clipped from V and 5 bases from J, the junction kept 6 bases outside the gene matches. CDR3 loop: CASSFISGGVNEQYF. The covered CDR3 bases are TGCGCCAGCAGCTTCATTAGCGGGGGGGTCAACGAG.

Notes on this clone: The read terminates 3 residues ahead of where the CDR3 ends, so the germline J gene completes it. The gene calls are TRBV20-1 and TRBJ1-3; D unresolved. This CDR3 is built from 13 residues. Trimming shortened V by 6 bases and J by 2 bases, and 11 bases separated the two germline ends. The V gene's germline CDR1 is DFQATT and CDR2 SNEGSKA (reference sequence). CDR3 protein: CSAPRPPGNTIYF. The sequenced part of the CDR3 DNA is TGCAGTGCCCCAAGGCCCCCTGGAAACACC.

The covered CDR3 bases are TGTGCCTGGAGGTGGGCAAACACC. Translating gives CAWRWANT. The CDR3 as a whole reads CAWRWANTIYF. The chain recombines TRBV30 with TRBJ1-3; no firm D call. The DNA ends 3 residues before the CDR3 does, and the rest of the CDR3 is filled in from the germline J gene. The CDR3 length is 11 residues. V lost 3 bases to trimming and J lost 6 bases, with 6 bases between them. From germline, CDR1 is GTSNPN and CDR2 SVGIG (reference sequence).

A word on this clone: Read coverage stops 3 residues before the CDR3 terminus; the germline J gene supplies the remainder. This rearrangement joins TRBV19 to TRBJ2-7; 8 bases map to TRBD1. Germline V gene lookup returns CDR1 LNHDA and CDR2 SQIVND (reference sequence). This CDR3 spans 17 amino acids. V gave up 4 bases and J gave up 4 bases; unmatched junction bases: 15. CDR3 DNA, as far as it was read: TGTGCCAGTAGTAATCGGACAGGGCGACTACTAGCTTACGAG. The encoded protein is CASSNRTGRLLAYE. The entire CDR3 sequence reads CASSNRTGRLLAYEQYF.

About this clone itself: The CDR3 end lies 3 residues beyond the end of the read and is filled in from the germline J gene. This chain links TRBV30 with TRBJ2-5; 8 bases fit TRBD1. CDR1 and CDR2 (germline): GTSNPN, SVGIG (reference sequence). This CDR3 spans 12 amino acids. J lost 5 bases, V lost 3 bases, and 2 bases had no gene match. The covered CDR3 bases are TGTGCCTGGAGCAGACAGGGGGAGACC. It codes for CAWSRQGET. The whole CDR3 sequence is CAWSRQGETQYF.

About this clone: The sequenced fragment ends 3 residues before the CDR3 boundary, so the rest is inferred from the germline J gene. The rearrangement links TRBV5-4 to TRBJ1-1; D is possibly TRBD1 (5 bases). The CDR3 length is 14 residues. The germline V gene has CDR1 SGHNT and CDR2 YYREEE (reference sequence). V was shortened by 4 bases and J by 4 bases, with 14 bases between the two germline ends. CDR3 residues: CASSGPRGGTEAFF. The DNA read from the CDR3 is TGTGCCAGCAGCGGCCCAAGGGGCGGCACTGAA.

Comments on this clone: The read gets to within 3 residues of the CDR3 end, and the germline J gene fills in the rest. This chain joins TRBV19 and TRBJ2-3; D remains ambiguous. Germline V gives CDR1 LNHDA, CDR2 SQIVND (reference sequence). The CDR3 contains 11 residues. Trimming left V 8 bases short and J 4 bases short, with 7 bases between. CDR3 bases read: TGTGCCAGTTCTGCGGCAGATACG. This encodes CASSAADT. The full CDR3 protein reads CASSAADTQYF.

To note about this clone: The read terminates 3 residues before the CDR3 end, so the remaining end is supplied by the germline J gene. The chain joins TRBV5-1 to TRBJ2-7, with 8 positions matching TRBD2. The V gene end was trimmed by 3 bases and the J gene end by 0 bases; junction bases not matched to a gene: 8. Germline V gives CDR1 SGHRS, CDR2 YFSETQ. The CDR3 has 16 amino acids. The CDR3 sequence is CASSSIAGMGSYEQYF. CDR3 bases read: TGCGCCAGCAGCTCCATAGCGGGGATGGGCTCCTACGAG.

With respect to this clone: Sequencing ends 3 residues short of the CDR3 end; the germline J gene provides the rest. The chain joins TRBV2 to TRBJ1-2; 7 nucleotides align to TRBD1. V lost 8 bases, J lost 5 bases, and 8 bases stayed unmatched. The CDR3 extends over 13 amino acids. The germline CDR1 and CDR2 sequences are SNHLY and FYNNEI. Partial CDR3 DNA: TGTGCCAGCTACCAGACAGGGATTTATGGC. This codes for CASYQTGIYG. The whole CDR3 sequence is CASYQTGIYGYTF.

As for this clone: Read coverage stops 3 residues before the CDR3 terminus; the germline J gene supplies the remainder. The rearrangement uses TRBV28 and TRBJ1-4, with D possibly TRBD1 on 5 matching bases. V lost 6 bases, J lost 8 bases, and 19 bases lay in between. The CDR3 sequence is 15 residues long. CDR1 and CDR2 from the germline V gene are MDHEN and SYDVKM. The CDR3 loop is CASSPTSREWEKLFF. CDR3 bases read: TGTGCCAGCAGCCCGACGTCCAGGGAATGGGAAAAA.

With regard to this clone: The CDR3 end lies 3 residues beyond the end of the read and is filled in from the germline J gene. The chain recombines TRBV19 with TRBJ1-1, with D perhaps TRBD1 (5 bases). Deletions cut 5 bases from V and 5 bases from J, with 15 bases between. Per the germline V gene, CDR1 is LNHDA and CDR2 is SQIVND (reference sequence). CDR3 length equals 14 residues. The part of the CDR3 DNA that was read is TGTGCCAGTAGTTCCGGCAGGGTAAGAACTGAA. Translating it yields CASSSGRVRTE. The entire CDR3 reads CASSSGRVRTEAFF.

With regard to this clone: Coverage ceases 3 residues before the CDR3 finishes, and the germline J gene fills in the end. This sequence joins TRBV7-3 and TRBJ2-5; TRBD1 matches 11 bases. The J segment lost 1 base and the V segment lost 5 bases, leaving 6 bases of the junction unmatched. There are 16 residues in the CDR3. CDR1 and CDR2 (germline): SGHTA, FQGTGA. Partial CDR3 DNA: TGTGCCAGCAGCGCGGGGACAGGGGGGCTCCAAGAGACC. This encodes CASSAGTGGLQET. In full, the CDR3 is CASSAGTGGLQETQYF.

About this clone: The read comes to an end 3 residues before the CDR3 does, leaving the germline J gene to fill in the end. The chain has TRBV5-4 and TRBJ2-7, with 13 bases fitting TRBD2. Germline CDR1 SGHNT, CDR2 YYREEE (reference sequence). The CDR3 covers 16 residues. The J segment lost 2 bases and the V segment lost 3 bases, leaving 5 bases of the junction unmatched. The CDR3 is CASSSRTSGRAYEQYF. The DNA read from the CDR3 is TGTGCCAGCAGCTCCCGGACTAGCGGGAGAGCCTACGAG.

Concerning this clone itself: Read coverage stops 3 residues before the CDR3 terminus; the germline J gene supplies the remainder. The chain couples TRBV29-1 to TRBJ1-5; D remains ambiguous. V gave up 3 bases and J gave up 8 bases, with 11 bases separating them. CDR3 length equals 12 residues. CDR1 and CDR2 from the germline V gene are SQVTM and ANQGSEA. CDR3 loop: CSVEAPGEPQHF. Partial CDR3 DNA: TGCAGCGTTGAGGCTCCGGGTGAGCCC.

A remark on this clone: The read is 3 residues too short to cover the CDR3 end, so that end is filled in from the germline J gene. The J gene is TRBJ2-7, the V gene TRBV28, with 8 bases aligning to TRBD1. The CDR3 is 13 amino acids. The ends lost 6 bases at V and 2 bases at J; junction bases unmatched: 3. Germline V CDR1 and CDR2: MDHEN, SYDVKM. The CDR3 is CASRKQGAYEQYF. Partial CDR3 DNA: TGTGCCAGCAGGAAACAGGGGGCCTACGAG.

In the case of this clone: The missing CDR3 end, 3 residues past where the read stops, is filled in from the germline J gene. The V and J genes are TRBV19 and TRBJ1-1; 8 nucleotides agree with TRBD1. V was pared by 3 bases and J by 6 bases, with 9 bases of the junction left unmatched. The CDR3 covers 15 residues. CDR1 LNHDA and CDR2 SQIVND come from the germline V gene (reference sequence). This CDR3 is CASSIPRQGAAEAFF. The covered CDR3 bases are TGTGCCAGTAGTATCCCCCGCCAGGGGGCAGCTGAA.

About this clone: The missing CDR3 end, 3 residues past where the read stops, is filled in from the germline J gene. This rearrangement joins TRBV12-3 or TRBV12-4 to TRBJ1-4, with a tentative D call TRBD1 (5 bases). With 3 bases removed from V and 0 bases from J, the gap between germline ends came to 5 bases. This CDR3 contains 14 residues. The CDR3 reads CASSFRATNEKLFF. The sequenced part of the CDR3 DNA is TGTGCCAGCAGTTTCAGGGCAACTAATGAAAAA.

With respect to this clone: With the read ending 3 residues before the CDR3 end, the germline J gene is used to fill in that end. The chain couples TRBV19 to TRBJ1-6; 7 positions agree with TRBD1. CDR3 length: 17 residues. Germline V gene sequence: CDR1 LNHDA, CDR2 SQIVND (reference sequence). Trimming removed 9 bases from V and 0 bases from J; junction bases left unmatched: 11. The CDR3: CASTDRARNSYNSPLHF. The CDR3 DNA, read in part, is TGTGCCAGCACCGACAGGGCACGAAACTCCTATAATTCACCC.

Notes on this clone: Read data end 3 residues before the CDR3 end; the end is taken from the germline J gene. The V and J genes are TRBV6-2 or TRBV6-3 and TRBJ1-5; TRBD1 aligns across 7 bases. Looked up from germline, CDR1 is MNHEY and CDR2 is SVGEGT. The CDR3 has 13 amino acids. The ends lost 5 bases at V and 6 bases at J; junction bases unmatched: 4. The part of the CDR3 DNA that was read is TGTGCCAGCAGTCGACAGGGTGGTCAGCCC. Residues: CASSRQGGQP. The entire CDR3 reads CASSRQGGQPQHF.

Partial CDR3 DNA: TGTGCCAGCAGCCCGCGACAGACCTATAACTATGGC. It is translated as CASSPRQTYNYG. The complete CDR3 sequence is CASSPRQTYNYGYTF. J is TRBJ1-2 and V is TRBV11-2; possible D gene TRBD1, 5 bases. With the read ending 3 residues before the CDR3 end, the germline J gene is used to fill in that end. Germline V gene lookup returns CDR1 SGHAT and CDR2 FQNNGV. V lost 5 bases and J 1 base, leaving 14 bases between the germline ends. The CDR3 extends over 15 amino acids.